Listed below are T cell receptor beta chains from one sample, sequenced in a study of spatial heterogeneity in lung cancer. TCRdb analysed the 5' RACE reads with MiXCR anew, one entry per CDR3 protein. The sample consists of 50,000 to 60,000 distinct CDR3 sequences, around 6.7% of them appearing once. Sequencing was performed on PBMCs, taken at follow-up. The receptor set was obtained from a female donor with early-stage non-small cell lung cancer. CDR3s include the opening cysteine and the closing phenylalanine or tryptophan. The D gene is left open where the match is weak. The size of a clone is reported for some rows only, either as once, few or many, or as a class for expanded clones.

few	TRBD1	TRBV18	TRBJ1-6	15	CASTSQGGRNSPLHF	TGTGCCAGCACCTCCCAGGGGGGCAGGAATTCACCCCTCCACTTT
NA	NA	TRBV2	TRBJ1-5	12	CASSRVRQPQHF	TGTGCCAGCAGCAGAGTCCGTCAGCCCCAGCATTTT
many	TRBD1	TRBV7-8	TRBJ2-7	15	CASSPEPPGQGSEYF	TGTGCCAGCAGCCCGGAACCGCCGGGACAGGGATCGGAGTACTTC
few	NA	TRBV7-9	TRBJ2-6	14	CASSLLGGANVPTF	TGTGCCAGCAGCTTGTTAGGCGGGGCCAACGTCCCGACTTTC
NA	NA	TRBV7-2	TRBJ2-7	15	CASRREGQRNDEQYF	TGTGCCAGCAGACGGGAGGGACAGAGGAACGACGAGCAGTACTTC
many	TRBD2	TRBV14	TRBJ2-2	16	CASSPRRTRGTGELFF	TGTGCCAGCAGCCCCCGAAGGACTAGGGGCACCGGGGAGCTGTTTTTT
NA	NA	TRBV3-1	TRBJ1-4	16	CASSQGRAMKNEKLFF	TGTGCCAGCAGCCAAGGAAGAGCGATGAAGAATGAAAAACTGTTTTTT
few	NA	TRBV18	TRBJ2-3	13	CASSPRLTDTQYF	TGTGCCAGCTCACCACGACTGACAGATACGCAGTATTTT
NA	TRBD1	TRBV6-1	TRBJ1-2	14	CASSRQGIGYGYTF	TGTGCCAGCAGCAGACAGGGAATAGGCTATGGCTACACCTTC
many	NA	TRBV20-1	TRBJ2-5	13	CSAPYDRKGTQYF	TGCAGTGCCCCCTACGACAGGAAGGGGACCCAGTACTTC
medium-sized	NA	TRBV12-3/TRBV12-4	TRBJ2-3	16	CASSLALLVGTDTQYF	TGTGCCAGCAGTTTAGCGCTCCTAGTCGGAACAGATACGCAGTATTTT
few	NA	TRBV6-2/TRBV6-3	TRBJ1-5	13	CASSSQSNQPQHF	TGTGCCAGCAGTTCACAGAGCAATCAGCCCCAGCATTTT
few	TRBD1	TRBV6-5	TRBJ1-1	15	CASSYEGALGTEAFF	TGTGCCAGCAGTTACGAGGGGGCGCTGGGCACTGAAGCTTTCTTT
NA	NA	TRBV12-3/TRBV12-4	TRBJ1-1	15	CASIVEEQGSTEAFF	TGTGCCAGCATTGTTGAGGAACAGGGAAGCACTGAAGCTTTCTTT
many	NA	TRBV4-3	TRBJ2-3	14	CASSSRSSTDTQYF	TGCGCCAGCAGCTCCAGGAGTTCCACAGATACGCAGTATTTT
many	NA	TRBV27	TRBJ2-7	15	CASSPQGGGPYEQYF	TGTGCCAGCAGTCCACAAGGGGGGGGTCCCTACGAGCAGTACTTC
NA	TRBD2	TRBV5-1	TRBJ2-7	14	CASRTSGPSYEQYF	TGCGCCAGCAGAACTAGCGGCCCATCCTACGAGCAGTACTTC
few	NA	TRBV9	TRBJ2-6	14	CASSTGTGANVLTF	TGTGCCAGCAGCACGGGGACTGGGGCCAACGTCCTGACTTTC
few	NA	TRBV29-1	TRBJ1-1	10	CSARAVEAFF	TGCAGCGCCAGGGCCGTTGAAGCTTTCTTT
NA	NA	TRBV27	TRBJ2-3	16	CASSLSAGVTTDTQYF	TGTGCCAGCAGTTTAAGTGCAGGGGTGACCACAGATACGCAGTATTTT
many	TRBD1	TRBV6-1	TRBJ1-2	13	CASGHRGNYGYTF	TGTGCCAGCGGACACAGGGGGAACTATGGCTACACCTTC
NA	TRBD1	TRBV5-1	TRBJ2-3	11	CASWTGDTQYF	TGCGCCAGCTGGACAGGAGATACGCAGTATTTT
few	TRBD1	TRBV9	TRBJ1-1	16	CASSVGQGARAGEAFF	TGTGCCAGCAGCGTAGGACAGGGGGCGCGGGCTGGTGAAGCTTTCTTT
NA	NA	TRBV5-1	TRBJ2-3	16	CASSLDPVGATDTQYF	TGCGCCAGCAGCTTGGACCCGGTGGGGGCTACAGATACGCAGTATTTT
many	NA	TRBV10-3	TRBJ2-3	14	CAISDQGRTDTQYF	TGTGCCATCAGTGACCAGGGGAGAACAGATACGCAGTATTTT
few	NA	TRBV28	TRBJ1-5	15	CASRTITGTSQPQHF	TGTGCCAGCAGAACTATCACAGGTACTTCTCAGCCCCAGCATTTT
few	NA	TRBV7-2	TRBJ1-4	14	CASSLGRPNEKLFF	TGTGCCAGCAGCTTAGGTAGACCCAATGAAAAACTGTTTTTT
many	NA	TRBV27	TRBJ1-6	13	CASTSINNSPLHF	TGTGCCAGCACCTCCATCAATAATTCACCCCTCCACTTT
many	NA	TRBV10-3	TRBJ2-7	14	CAISRREELGEQYF	TGTGCCATCAGTAGAAGGGAGGAGTTGGGCGAGCAGTACTTC
NA	NA	TRBV5-1	TRBJ2-1	17	CASSLVAQEGGYNEQFF	TGCGCCAGCAGCTTGGTGGCCCAGGAAGGCGGCTACAATGAGCAGTTCTTC
many	TRBD1	TRBV7-9	TRBJ2-3	15	CASSVRQGAEDTQYF	TGTGCCAGCAGCGTTCGCCAGGGGGCAGAAGATACGCAGTATTTT
many	TRBD2	TRBV20-1	TRBJ2-7	14	CSARDWGGSYEQYF	TGCAGTGCTAGAGATTGGGGGGGGTCCTACGAGCAGTACTTC
many	NA	TRBV20-1	TRBJ2-5	13	CSATSRGQGTQYF	TGCAGTGCCACATCACGGGGGCAAGGGACCCAGTACTTC
many	TRBD2	TRBV6-6	TRBJ2-3	15	CASSQLAGVADTQYF	TGTGCCAGCAGTCAACTAGCGGGGGTGGCAGATACGCAGTATTTT
few	NA	TRBV29-1	TRBJ1-5	13	CSVEGEIGQPQHF	TGCAGCGTTGAAGGGGAAATCGGTCAGCCCCAGCATTTT
NA	NA	TRBV20-1	TRBJ1-1	11	CSARDSPQAFF	TGCAGTGCTAGAGATAGCCCCCAAGCTTTCTTT
many	NA	TRBV4-1	TRBJ1-2	13	CASSYTGGDGYTF	TGCGCCAGCAGCTATACAGGAGGGGATGGCTACACCTTC
few	NA	TRBV20-1	TRBJ1-1	13	CSARSSGNTEAFF	TGCAGTGCTAGATCGAGTGGGAACACTGAAGCTTTCTTT
few	NA	TRBV2	TRBJ1-5	14	CASSVDYSNQPQHF	TGTGCCAGCAGTGTGGATTATAGCAATCAGCCCCAGCATTTT
NA	NA	TRBV28	TRBJ2-7	16	CASSSRTDPLPYEQYF	TGTGCCAGCAGTTCTAGGACGGACCCGCTACCCTACGAGCAGTACTTC
few	NA	TRBV7-9	TRBJ1-1	15	CASSTSDRPNTEAFF	TGTGCCAGCAGCACGTCGGACAGACCTAACACTGAAGCTTTCTTT
many	NA	TRBV10-3	TRBJ1-2	14	CAISESTRGDGYTF	TGTGCCATCAGTGAGTCTACGAGGGGTGATGGCTACACCTTC
NA	TRBD2	TRBV4-3	TRBJ2-3	15	CASSQQRGGTDTQYF	TGCGCCAGCAGCCAACAGCGGGGGGGCACAGATACGCAGTATTTT
many	NA	TRBV7-9	TRBJ2-3	13	CASSLGGTDTQYF	TGTGCCAGCAGCTTAGGTGGGACAGATACGCAGTATTTT
many	NA	TRBV28	TRBJ2-6	17	CASSLLGGGTGANVLTF	TGTGCCAGCAGTTTATTGGGGGGAGGCACTGGGGCCAACGTCCTGACTTTC
NA	TRBD1	TRBV28	TRBJ1-2	16	CASSLGQGPLHYGYTF	TGTGCCAGCAGTTTAGGACAGGGACCCCTACACTATGGCTACACCTTC
few	TRBD1	TRBV11-2	TRBJ2-2	17	CASSFDRGLETPGELFF	TGTGCCAGCAGCTTTGACAGGGGATTAGAAACCCCCGGGGAGCTGTTTTTT
NA	TRBD1	TRBV7-3	TRBJ1-4	15	CASSAGTGVGEKLFF	TGTGCCAGCAGCGCCGGGACAGGAGTCGGCGAAAAACTGTTTTTT
few	TRBD2	TRBV3-1	TRBJ2-5	16	CASSQRLAGGRETQYF	TGTGCCAGCAGCCAACGTTTGGCGGGGGGGCGGGAGACCCAGTACTTC
many	TRBD2	TRBV20-1	TRBJ2-3	13	CSAWTSGSDTQYF	TGCAGTGCTTGGACTAGCGGGAGCGACACGCAGTATTTT
NA	NA	TRBV6-1	TRBJ2-1	15	CASSEHPSSYNEQFF	TGTGCCAGCAGTGAACACCCGAGCTCCTACAATGAGCAGTTCTTC
many	TRBD2	TRBV5-1	TRBJ2-5	15	CASIRRGGPQETQYF	TGCGCCAGCATCCGCCGGGGGGGTCCGCAAGAGACCCAGTACTTC